This T cell receptor (beta chain) was identified in a study of regulatory T cells in long-lasting Graves disease. The study's findings and limits: Lower TCR diversity was seen in persistent Graves' patients than in newly diagnosed ones. Gene preferences differed: TRBV28, TRBJ1-2, TRBJ2-5 in persistent cases.

Time point indicated: newly diagnosed GD, antithyroid drugs for less than 3 months. Preparation of the TCR library used RNA extracted from PBMCs. Through Arm-PCR of CDR3 regions and iRepertoire HTBI primers, TCR beta libraries were built. TCRdb re-called the multiplex PCR reads through MiXCR, storing one row per CDR3 protein. The repertoire includes around 500,000 distinct CDR3 sequences, around 15% of them detected once, and 25% sits in the top ten. This clonotype showed up just a few times. Antigen specificity is unknown. The germline gene is not matched at one end of the junction; a read error may be the cause. The CDR3 runs to 16 residues. Germline V gives CDR1 MDHEN, CDR2 SYDVKM. These data are also associated with another study on T cells in Graves' hyperthyroidism and ophthalmopathy. That source adds: A first-round RT-PCR of the TCR CDR3 used the HTBI primer set. Most thyroid clonotypes expanded above 0.001 were also detected in blood.

This TCR came from a middle-aged woman with Graves disease. The sequencing used peripheral blood mononuclear cells (PBMCs), collected at new diagnosis, from a patient treated with antithyroid drugs. V and J are TRBV28 and TRBJ1-1; D is perhaps TRBD1 (6 bases). The DNA for the CDR3 is TGCGCCAGCAGCCCCTCTCGGGGGCACATGAACACTGAAGCTTTCTTT. This translates into CASSPSRGHMNTEAFF.